This T cell receptor beta chain was documented in a study of shared clonotypes between healthy human individuals. The CDR3 extends over 14 amino acids. The germline gives CDR1 MDHEN, CDR2 SYDVKM. This clone came up once. Its antigen remains unidentified. Germline is not matched at one junction end, which may reflect a read error. Study findings and constraints: Memory subsets generally showed smaller estimated richness than naive subsets did. Only blood was sampled; tissue repertoires likely differ.

TCRdb's copy holds only in-frame clones and misses some; the assay was immunoSEQ multiplex PCR. The table includes a few million clones, about 94% detected once. V is TRBV28 and J is TRBJ2-7; D remains unclear. The sequence derives from a man aged 18 to 29 in good health. Input material: naive CD4+ T cells sorted from blood. Subset defined: CD45RA+ positively selected. In nucleotides, the CDR3 is TGTGCCAGTTCCCACGGTACCCGCTCCCACGAGCAGTACTTC. Translating it yields CASSHGTRSHEQYF.